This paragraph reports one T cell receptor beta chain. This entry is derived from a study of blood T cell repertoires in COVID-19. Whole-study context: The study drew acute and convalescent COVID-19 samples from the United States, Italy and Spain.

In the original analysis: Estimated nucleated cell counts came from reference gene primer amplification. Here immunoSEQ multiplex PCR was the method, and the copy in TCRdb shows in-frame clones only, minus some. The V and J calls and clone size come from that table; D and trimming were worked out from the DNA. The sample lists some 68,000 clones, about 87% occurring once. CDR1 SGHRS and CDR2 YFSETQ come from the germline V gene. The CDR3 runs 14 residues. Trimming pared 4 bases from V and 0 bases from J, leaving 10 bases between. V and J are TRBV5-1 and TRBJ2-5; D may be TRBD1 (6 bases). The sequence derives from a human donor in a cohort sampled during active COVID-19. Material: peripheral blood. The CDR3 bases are TGCGCCAGCAGCCTAGGGACACACCAAGAGACCCAGTACTTC. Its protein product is CASSLGTHQETQYF.